The sequence of this T cell receptor beta chain was determined in a study of CD8+CD57+ T cells in acquired aplastic anemia. Study-wide context: The sorted CD4+ and CD8+ cells yielded an average around 3 ug of DNA.

The template for TCR beta VDJ and CDR3 sequence profiling was genomic DNA. TCRdb passed the reads through MiXCR, listing each CDR3 protein once. Among under 200,000 distinct CDR3 sequences listed, around half were seen once. The study, taken as a whole, reports: Between patients and controls, CD8+ Simpson's diversity did not vary significantly.

This CDR3 spans 14 amino acids. V lost 3 bases and J 7 bases, leaving 14 bases between the germline ends. Looked up from germline, CDR1 is SGHRS and CDR2 is YFSETQ. Patients chosen for sequencing had shown CD8+CD57+ cell expansion by flow cytometry. Details on this clonotype: Its antigen is undetermined.

Sequenced input: sorted CD4+, CD8+, or CD8+CD57+ T cells (not recorded which) from PBMCs. V and J are TRBV5-1 and TRBJ2-1, with a possible D match to TRBD2 (6 bases). This clonotype originated in a human donor with aplastic anemia. CDR3 nucleotides: TGCGCCAGCAGCTGGGTGGGGGGACGGAATGAGCAGTTCTTC. Amino acid sequence: CASSWVGGRNEQFF.